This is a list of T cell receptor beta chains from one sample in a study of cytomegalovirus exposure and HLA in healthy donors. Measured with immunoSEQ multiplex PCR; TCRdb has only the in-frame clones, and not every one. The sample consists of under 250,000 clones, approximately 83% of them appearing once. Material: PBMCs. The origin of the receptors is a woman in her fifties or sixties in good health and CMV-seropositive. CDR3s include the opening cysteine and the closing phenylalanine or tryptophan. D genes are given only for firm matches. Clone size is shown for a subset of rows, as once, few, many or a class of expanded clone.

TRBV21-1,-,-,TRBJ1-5,TGTGCCAACAATGGGGCCCCAAGGGGGCTCAATCAGCCCCAGCATTTT,CANNGAPRGLNQPQHF
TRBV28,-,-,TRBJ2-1,TGTGCCAGCAGTTTTGGGGGGGGGCTCGATGAGCAGTTCTTC,CASSFGGGLDEQFF
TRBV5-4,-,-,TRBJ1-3,TGTGCCAGCAGCTTACTCCAGGGCTCCGGAAACACCATATATTTT,CASSLLQGSGNTIYF
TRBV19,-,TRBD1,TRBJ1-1,TGTGCCAGTATAGCGACAGGGCGGTCTGAAGCTTTCTTT,CASIATGRSEAFF
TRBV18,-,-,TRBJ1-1,TGTGCCAGCTCAAGGGGTAACACTGAAGCTTTCTTT,CASSRGNTEAFF
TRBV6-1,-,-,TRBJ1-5,TGTGCCAGCAGTGAGTGGTTGGGGGAGGATAGCAATCAGCCCCAGCATTTT,CASSEWLGEDSNQPQHF
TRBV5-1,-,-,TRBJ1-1,TGCGCCAGCAGCCGGGAGGGCCAGGTGAGGGCTGAAGCTTTCTTT,CASSREGQVRAEAFF
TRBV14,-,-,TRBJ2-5,TGTGCCAGCAGCCAAGAAACAGCCCAAGAGACCCAGTACTTC,CASSQETAQETQYF
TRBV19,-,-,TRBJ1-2,TGTGCCAGCAGTCCACCGGGGAGGGATAACTATGGCTACACCTTC,CASSPPGRDNYGYTF
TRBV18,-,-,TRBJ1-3,TGTGCCAGCTCATCATCACAGGTCCTCCGTGGAAACACCATATATTTT,CASSSSQVLRGNTIYF
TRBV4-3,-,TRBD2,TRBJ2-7,TGCGCCAGCAGCCAGGGCATCTCTAGCGGGGCCTACGAGCAGTACTTC,CASSQGISSGAYEQYF
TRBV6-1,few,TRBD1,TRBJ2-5,TGTGCCAGCACCCTGGGACAGGGGGCATTAGAGACCCAGTACTTC,CASTLGQGALETQYF
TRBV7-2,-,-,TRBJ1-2,TGTGCCAGCAGCTTAGAGAGGAGGTGGGCGTATGGCTACACCTTC,CASSLERRWAYGYTF
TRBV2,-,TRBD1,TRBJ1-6,TGTGCCAGCAGCCGAAACCGAGGACAGGGTGCCCCCCTCCACTTT,CASSRNRGQGAPLHF
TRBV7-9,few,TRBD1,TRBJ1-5,TGTGCCAGCAGCTTAGGACAGGGTCAGCCCCAGCATTTT,CASSLGQGQPQHF
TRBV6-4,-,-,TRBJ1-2,TGTGCCAGCAGTGACACGGCAGGGAAAGGTGGTCACTATGGCTACACCTTC,CASSDTAGKGGHYGYTF
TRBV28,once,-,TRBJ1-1,TGTGCCAGCCATCCTGGGGTCAAGGGGGAAGCTTTCTTT,CASHPGVKGEAFF
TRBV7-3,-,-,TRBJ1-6,TGTGCCAGCAGCGTACCGGGAGAACCCCTCCACTTT,CASSVPGEPLHF
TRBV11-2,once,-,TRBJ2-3,TGTGCCAGCAGCTTTGGAAAGCGGCGCACAGATACGCAGTATTTT,CASSFGKRRTDTQYF
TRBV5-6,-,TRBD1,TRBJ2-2,TGTGCCAGCAGCGGAGACAGGGATGCGGGCACCGGGGAGCTGTTTTTT,CASSGDRDAGTGELFF
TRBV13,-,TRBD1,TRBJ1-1,TGTGCCAGCAGCGCCAGACAGGGGAAAGGGACTGAAGCTTTCTTT,CASSARQGKGTEAFF
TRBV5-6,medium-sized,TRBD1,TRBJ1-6,TGTGCCAGCAGCTCCCGGACAGGGGGTTCACCCCTCCACTTT,CASSSRTGGSPLHF
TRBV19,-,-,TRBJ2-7,TGTGCCAGTAGGGGCAACGCCTACGAGCAGTACTTC,CASRGNAYEQYF
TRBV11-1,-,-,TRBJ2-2,TGTGCCAGCAGCTTAGGTCCAGGCGCGAACACCGGGGAGCTGTTTTTT,CASSLGPGANTGELFF
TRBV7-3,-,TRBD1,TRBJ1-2,TGTGCCAGCAGGTTGCCGGGACAGAATGGCTACACCTTC,CASRLPGQNGYTF
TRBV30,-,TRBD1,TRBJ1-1,TGTGCCTGGAGTCCGGGACAGCTGAACACTGAAGCTTTCTTT,CAWSPGQLNTEAFF
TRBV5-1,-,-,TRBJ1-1,TGCGCCAGCAGCTTGCATAGTCAGGGGAACACTGAAGCTTTCTTT,CASSLHSQGNTEAFF
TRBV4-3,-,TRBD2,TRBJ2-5,TGCGCCAGCAGCCGAATACTAGCGGGGGGTGAGACCCAGTACTTC,CASSRILAGGETQYF